This paragraph covers one T cell receptor beta chain sequence. This record belongs to a study of control samples from healthy donors and cancer patients. This table comes from immunoSEQ multiplex PCR, and its TCRdb copy is limited to in-frame clones, with some not included. The table records around 130,000 clones, over 75% of them present only once. The CDR3 sequence is 13 residues long. Germline V gives CDR1 KGHSH, CDR2 LQKENI. Between the trimmed V and J ends, which lost 0 bases and 1 base, there was a span of 1 base. This TCR was sampled from a man between 45 and 60 years old in good health. The chain employs TRBV18 and TRBJ1-3; D remains ambiguous. Material for sequencing was blood. The CDR3 reads CASSPPSGNTIYF. The CDR3 nucleotides read TGTGCCAGCTCACCACCGTCTGGAAACACCATATATTTT.